Each of the 20 T cell receptor beta chains below was sequenced from the same sample in a study of cytomegalovirus exposure and HLA in healthy donors. Amplification used 60 Vbeta primers and 13 Jbeta primers. Profiling relied on immunoSEQ multiplex PCR, and the TCRdb table lists in-frame clones only, not all of them. The sample shows about 130,000 clones, 55% to 75% of them seen only once. Sequenced: PBMCs. These receptors were taken from a man aged 25 to 40 in good health and CMV-seropositive.

This chain's CDR3 is CASSKTTGIGQPQHF. CDR3 in DNA: TGTGCCAGCAGCAAAACGACAGGGATCGGTCAGCCCCAGCATTTT. The chain combines TRBV6-6 with TRBJ1-5, with 7 nucleotides matching TRBD1. Germline V gene sequence: CDR1 MNHNY, CDR2 SVGAGI (reference sequence). The trim removed 6 bases at V and 6 bases at J, leaving 11 bases unmatched. This CDR3 has 15 amino acids.

This clone was seen just once. The chain employs TRBV10-3 and TRBJ2-6, with a possible D match to TRBD1 (5 bases). Germline CDR1 is ENHRY and CDR2 is SYGVKD. V lost 0 bases and J 2 bases, leaving 11 bases between the germline ends. The CDR3 loop spans 17 amino acids. CDR3 protein: CAISESQGATGANVLTF. CDR3 in DNA: TGTGCCATCAGTGAGTCACAAGGGGCCACTGGGGCCAACGTCCTGACTTTC.

This clone turned up a few times. V and J are TRBV6-6 and TRBJ2-2; TRBD1 matches at 7 bases. CDR1 and CDR2 from the germline V gene are MNHNY and SVGAGI (reference sequence). This CDR3 contains 15 residues. V lost 6 bases and J lost 0; bases outside the gene matches: 4. The CDR3 here is CASRAGTANTGELFF. CDR3 bases: TGTGCCAGCAGGGCCGGGACAGCGAACACCGGGGAGCTGTTTTTT.

V usage is TRBV5-6 and J usage is TRBJ2-2, with D maybe TRBD1 (5 bases). The V end lost 0 bases, the J end lost 4 bases, and 16 bases lay between the germline ends. Germline V CDR1 and CDR2: SGHDT, YYEEEE. CDR3 size: 17 residues. CDR3 residues: CASSLVAGFGSTGELFF. DNA for the CDR3: TGTGCCAGCAGCTTGGTGGCAGGGTTTGGCAGCACCGGGGAGCTGTTTTTT.

This clone came up a few times. The chain joins TRBV4-3 to TRBJ1-5; no clear D gene. The CDR3 has 14 amino acids. Germline loops: CDR1 LGHNA, CDR2 YSLEER. Between the trimmed V and J ends, which lost 0 bases and 4 bases, there was a span of 7 bases. For the CDR3, the DNA is TGCGCCAGCAGCCAAGATCTTTATAATCAGCCCCAGCATTTT. This sequence encodes CASSQDLYNQPQHF.

This clone was counted between two and nine times. The CDR3 is CASSLELAGDNEQFF. The CDR3 DNA sequence: TGTGCCAGCAGCTTGGAACTAGCGGGAGACAATGAGCAGTTCTTC. The gene calls are TRBV5-4 and TRBJ2-1, with 11 bases identical to TRBD2. Per the germline V gene, CDR1 is SGHNT and CDR2 is YYREEE (reference sequence). V was pared by 0 bases and J by 5 bases, with 1 base of the junction left unmatched. This CDR3 contains 15 residues.

This clone occurred a few times. The CDR3 region has the DNA TGCGCCAGCAGCCAAGATGGAGCGGGAACCTACGAGCAGTACTTC. Translating gives CASSQDGAGTYEQYF. The rearrangement links TRBV4-3 to TRBJ2-7, with 7 bases that match TRBD2. The V segment lost 0 bases and the J segment 2 bases; nucleotides outside the gene matches: 4. CDR3 length equals 15 residues. Germline lookup yields CDR1 LGHNA and CDR2 YSLEER.

The CDR3 protein is CASSLSGSFSYEQYF. The CDR3 nucleotides are TGTGCCAGCAGCCTAAGCGGGAGCTTCTCCTACGAGCAGTACTTC. The V and J genes are TRBV7-2 and TRBJ2-7, with 8 nucleotides matching TRBD2. This CDR3 is built from 15 residues. Per the germline V gene, CDR1 is SGHTA and CDR2 is FQGNSA. Trimming cost V 5 bases and J 0 bases; bases outside gene matches: 6.

The chain joins TRBV27 to TRBJ1-5; D is uncertain. V was shortened by 6 bases and J by 1 base, with 13 bases between the two germline ends. There are 15 residues in the CDR3. CDR1 and CDR2 from the germline V gene are MNHEY and SMNVEV (reference sequence). The CDR3 spells CASSPLAASNQPQHF. In nucleotides, the CDR3 is TGTGCCAGCAGCCCCCTGGCCGCAAGCAATCAGCCCCAGCATTTT.

The chain uses TRBV9 and TRBJ2-5; possible D gene TRBD2, 6 bases. Per the germline V gene, CDR1 is SGDLS and CDR2 is YYNGEE. The length of the CDR3 is 17 residues. V lost 0 bases to trimming and J lost 2 bases, with 17 bases between them. The CDR3 here is CASSVGFLRGAQETQYF. Written as DNA, the CDR3 is TGTGCCAGCAGCGTAGGCTTCTTGCGCGGGGCACAAGAGACCCAGTACTTC.

This sequence joins TRBV2 and TRBJ1-2; tentatively, D is TRBD1 (6 bases). There are 15 residues in the CDR3. Germline V CDR1 and CDR2: SNHLY, FYNNEI. With 1 base removed from V and 5 bases from J, the gap between germline ends came to 14 bases. The CDR3 nucleotides read TGTGCCAGCAGTGAAGAGGGCAGGGGTGCTTATGGCTACACCTTC. It specifies CASSEEGRGAYGYTF.

The chain employs TRBV5-4 and TRBJ2-2, with D perhaps matching TRBD1 (7 bases). Trimming left V 0 bases short and J 5 bases short, with 14 bases between. The CDR3 loop spans 16 amino acids. CDR1 and CDR2 from the germline V gene are SGHNT and YYREEE (reference sequence). The DNA of the CDR3 is TGTGCCAGCAGCTTGGCCCAGGGGGGACGGACCGGGGAGCTGTTTTTT. This encodes CASSLAQGGRTGELFF.

In its sample, this clone was seen a few times. The rearrangement uses TRBV7-3 and TRBJ2-5; D might be TRBD2 (6 bases). V lost 5 bases and J lost 5, with 12 bases in between. The CDR3 consists of 13 residues. The V gene's germline CDR1 is SGHTA and CDR2 FQGTGA. CDR3 in amino acids: CASSPNAGETQYF. The CDR3 nucleotides read TGTGCCAGCAGCCCTAACGCGGGGGAGACCCAGTACTTC.

CDR3 DNA: TGTGCCAGCAGTTTAACTCGGGATTCCCCCTACGAGCAGTACTTC. Translated, it gives CASSLTRDSPYEQYF. The V call is TRBV27, the J call TRBJ2-7, with D tentatively TRBD2 (5 bases). The V end lost 2 bases, the J end lost 2 bases, and 13 bases lay between the germline ends. This CDR3 spans 15 amino acids. The germline V gene has CDR1 MNHEY and CDR2 SMNVEV (reference sequence).

This rearrangement joins TRBV27 to TRBJ1-6; a possible D gene is TRBD1 (5 bases). V was pared by 6 bases and J by 2 bases, with 14 bases between. The CDR3 runs to 16 residues. Germline V gene data show CDR1 as MNHEY and CDR2 as SMNVEV (reference sequence). The CDR3 region has the DNA TGTGCCAGCAGGATGGGGGGGGTCGCCTATAATTCACCCCTCCACTTT. Encoded protein: CASRMGGVAYNSPLHF.

This chain joins TRBV7-8 and TRBJ2-2; 7 bases are shared with TRBD2. Per germline, CDR1 SGHVS and CDR2 FQNEAQ. This CDR3 spans 16 amino acids. Losses at the gene ends were 2 bases for V and 3 bases for J; bases not matched to a gene: 6. The CDR3 here is CASSLPGLADTGELFF. In nucleotides, the CDR3 is TGTGCCAGCAGCTTACCGGGGCTAGCGGACACCGGGGAGCTGTTTTTT.

The chain has TRBV2 and TRBJ2-3; 10 positions agree with TRBD1. The CDR3 spans 13 residues. V was clipped by 1 base and J by 9 bases; unmatched bases: 1. Germline values: CDR1 SNHLY, CDR2 FYNNEI. For the CDR3, the DNA is TGTGCCAGCAGTGAAGGGACAGGGGGGACGCAGTATTTT. Amino acids: CASSEGTGGTQYF.

This clone was found a few times. The chain has TRBV9 and TRBJ1-2; the D gene is possibly TRBD1 (5 bases). The CDR3 is 15 residues long. V was shortened by 1 base and J by 0 bases, with 10 bases between the two germline ends. Germline CDR1 reads SGDLS; CDR2 reads YYNGEE. The CDR3 loop reads CASSVTPTANYGYTF. The CDR3 DNA reads as TGTGCCAGCAGCGTAACCCCGACAGCTAACTATGGCTACACCTTC.

A few counts support this clone. The rearrangement uses TRBV6-5 and TRBJ1-1; 8 bases map to TRBD1. The V and J ends lost 4 bases and 4 bases, in that order; junction bases with no gene match: 5. This CDR3 region has 14 residues. The germline V gene encodes CDR1 MNHEY and CDR2 SVGAGI. The CDR3 DNA sequence: TGTGCCAGCAGTTTCAGGGGGCGAGGCACTGAAGCTTTCTTT. It codes for CASSFRGRGTEAFF.

The CDR3 protein is CASSTTPRGSIYEQYF. The CDR3 DNA reads TGTGCCAGCAGTACGACCCCCAGGGGGAGTATCTACGAGCAGTACTTC. The chain couples TRBV27 to TRBJ2-7; 7 bases line up with TRBD1. V gave up 5 bases and J gave up 3 bases; unmatched junction bases: 13. The length of the CDR3 is 16 residues. Germline lookup yields CDR1 MNHEY and CDR2 SMNVEV (reference sequence).